Below, 10 T cell receptor beta chains from the same sample are listed, as sequenced in a study of T cell clusters in autoimmune cytopenias (dated by TCRdb to between 2018 and 2020). For each sample, TRB amplification used about 250 ng of peripheral blood genomic DNA, equal to roughly 38,000 genome equivalents. Data came from an Illumina MiSeq. Multiplex PCR with a touch-down protocol amplified TRB rearrangements, with the TRB-A and TRB-B primer pools combined in a single tube. TCRdb reprocessed the reads; each CDR3 protein sequence makes one entry, and DNA is unavailable. The record for this sample contains about 6,100 distinct CDR3 sequences. 4.5% to 6% of the sample belongs to the ten largest clones. This sample also appeared in a second study, on T cell repertoires in aging, cancer and after chemotherapy.

The sequencing input was peripheral blood. The receptors derive from a human donor in good health.

In terms of frequency, this clonotype is medium-sized. CDR3 loop: CASTPGGTNTQYF. The V call is TRBV7-2, the J call TRBJ2-3; TCRdb indicates TRBD1, and absent DNA this call remains unverified. The germline CDR1 and CDR2 sequences are SGHTA and FQGNSA. This CDR3 region has 13 residues. The full variable domain, rest sourced from reference TRBV7-2 and TRBJ2-3, is GAGVSQSPSNKVTEKGKDVELRCDPISGHTALYWYRQSLGQGLEFLIYFQGNSAPDKSGLPSDRFSAERTGGSVSTLTIQRTQQEDSAVYLCASTPGGTNTQYFGPGTRLTVL.

The chain is built from TRBV20-1 and TRBJ2-7. CDR1 and CDR2 from the germline V gene are DFQATT and SNEGSKA (reference sequence). The CDR3 loop spans 13 amino acids. The CDR3 sequence is CSARDGLTYEQYF.

The J gene is TRBJ1-4, the V gene TRBV4-3; TCRdb names TRBD1, which stays unverified in the absence of DNA. Germline values: CDR1 LGHNA, CDR2 YSLEER. The CDR3 has 13 residues. CDR3 sequence: CASSQTTGGKLFF.

The V and J genes are TRBV4-3 and TRBJ1-2. The CDR3 runs 14 residues. CDR1 is LGHNA and CDR2 is YSLEER in the germline V gene. This chain's CDR3 is CASSQAQRLYGYTF.

The J gene is TRBJ2-3, the V gene TRBV5-1; the TCRdb D gene call, TRBD2, has no DNA to confirm it. This CDR3 region has 12 residues. Germline CDR1 reads SGHRS; CDR2 reads YFSETQ. The CDR3: CASSSTSGAGYF.

According to its frequency, this clonotype is medium-sized. The rearrangement uses TRBV27 and TRBJ1-3; the D call of TRBD1 rests on TCRdb alone, since no DNA is present to check it. Germline loops: CDR1 MNHEY, CDR2 SMNVEV (reference sequence). This CDR3 spans 14 amino acids. CDR3 residues: CASGQGAKGNTIYF.

The rearrangement uses TRBV2 and TRBJ2-7; TCRdb picks TRBD1, but there is no DNA to check that call. Germline V gives CDR1 SNHLY, CDR2 FYNNEI. CDR3 size: 15 residues. The CDR3 loop reads CASSSTGTFWNEQYF.

By frequency, this clonotype is medium-sized. The chain is built from TRBV6-5 and TRBJ1-6; TCRdb reports TRBD1, a call that lacks DNA to check it against. Germline CDR1 MNHEY, CDR2 SVGAGI. The CDR3 covers 16 residues. The CDR3 region is CASSPTGQGVWSPLHF.

The CDR3 spells CASSPHFLAPETQYF. The chain combines TRBV4-3 with TRBJ2-5; absent DNA, TCRdb's TRBD2 call cannot be checked. CDR1 LGHNA and CDR2 YSLEER come from the germline V gene. The CDR3 is 15 residues long.

Judged by frequency, this clonotype is medium-sized. The gene calls are TRBV6-6 and TRBJ2-1; the D call of TRBD1 rests on TCRdb alone, since no DNA is present to check it. Per germline, CDR1 MNHNY and CDR2 SVGAGI (reference sequence). The CDR3 runs to 13 residues. CDR3 loop: CASTDSGVPEQFF.